The 7 T cell receptor beta chains reported below all come from one sample, sequenced in a study of cytomegalovirus exposure and HLA in healthy donors (dated by TCRdb to the late 2010s). The library was obtained by the immunoSEQ multiplex PCR assay. The immuneACCESS repertoire file appears here via TCRdb, limited to in-frame rearrangements. These files lack a portion of the clones; in checked studies, under half of the deficit traces to unresolved V genes, and the cause of the others is not known. The sample table contains tens of thousands of clones; only one count was recorded for 80% to 95% of them. The ten largest clones add up to about 3.9% of the sample. Sequences were obtained from PBMCs. The receptor set was obtained from a woman aged 25-40 years in good health and CMV-seronegative.

Only one count was recorded for this clone. The rearrangement uses TRBV9 and TRBJ2-1; tentative D call: TRBD2 (6 bases). Germline lookup yields CDR1 SGDLS and CDR2 YYNGEE. Trimming removed 0 bases at V and 8 bases at J, with 18 bases between. The CDR3 has 16 amino acids. CDR3 loop: CASSVERAQKRDEQFF. CDR3 nucleotides: TGTGCCAGCAGCGTAGAGCGGGCCCAAAAAAGGGATGAGCAGTTCTTC.

The chain joins TRBV29-1 to TRBJ2-2; D uncertain. Germline CDR1 SQVTM, CDR2 ANQGSEA. This CDR3 comprises 13 residues. The germline V and J ends were trimmed by 4 bases and 1 base, with 7 bases remaining between them. The CDR3 sequence is CSVVSENTGELFF. The CDR3 DNA reads TGCAGCGTTGTTTCAGAGAACACCGGGGAGCTGTTTTTT.

V usage is TRBV7-9 and J usage is TRBJ2-7, with 7 bases matching TRBD2. The CDR3 consists of 15 residues. Germline lookup yields CDR1 SEHNR and CDR2 FQNEAQ (reference sequence). Losses at the gene ends were 4 bases for V and 0 bases for J; bases not matched to a gene: 6. The CDR3 here is CASSSLAESSYEQYF. The DNA of the CDR3 is TGTGCCAGCAGCTCGCTAGCGGAGAGCTCCTACGAGCAGTACTTC.

J is TRBJ2-2 and V is TRBV7-3; tentative D call: TRBD1 (5 bases). V lost 5 bases, J lost 0 bases, and 13 bases lay in between. Germline V gene lookup returns CDR1 SGHTA and CDR2 FQGTGA. This CDR3 contains 16 residues. The CDR3, as DNA: TGTGCCAGCAGCCATAGACAGATTTCGAACACCGGGGAGCTGTTTTTT. Protein product: CASSHRQISNTGELFF.

V usage is TRBV15 and J usage is TRBJ2-5, with 16 positions matching TRBD2. Germline V CDR1 and CDR2: LNHNV, YYDKDF (reference sequence). The CDR3 loop spans 20 amino acids. With 3 bases clipped from V and 3 bases from J, the junction kept 13 bases outside the gene matches. The CDR3 loop is CATSRPWRGLAGGFEETQYF. CDR3 DNA sequence: TGTGCCACCAGCAGGCCCTGGAGGGGACTAGCGGGAGGGTTCGAAGAGACCCAGTACTTC.

The gene calls are TRBV30 and TRBJ2-1, with 9 positions matching TRBD2. Per germline, CDR1 GTSNPN and CDR2 SVGIG (reference sequence). This CDR3 comprises 14 residues. V shed 0 bases, J shed 4 bases, and the junction held 1 base outside the gene matches. The CDR3 loop reads CAWSVAGGYNEQFF. The CDR3 coding sequence is TGTGCCTGGAGTGTAGCGGGGGGATACAATGAGCAGTTCTTC.

CDR3 amino acids: CASSLGQGGGYTF. In DNA form, the CDR3 reads TGTGCCAGCAGCTTAGGTCAGGGGGGTGGCTACACCTTC. The chain links TRBV7-2 to TRBJ1-2; 7 bases fit TRBD1. The CDR3 totals 13 residues. J lost 7 bases, V lost 1 base, and 3 bases had no gene match. Per germline, CDR1 SGHTA and CDR2 FQGNSA.